This T cell receptor (beta chain) came from a study of cytomegalovirus exposure and HLA in healthy donors. The CDR3 consists of 14 residues. V was clipped by 3 bases and J by 4 bases, with 11 bases between them. Germline V gene sequence: CDR1 SGHDT, CDR2 YYEEEE. Study-level results: In an earlier analysis, about 87% or about 30%: the productive usage of most TCR beta V segments. HLA alleles were associated with roughly 17,000 TCR beta sequences in a later analysis at 0.05 false discovery rate.

This clone was observed once. Its antigen is not known. The PCR employed 60 Vbeta primers together with 13 Jbeta primers. Clones were sequenced by immunoSEQ multiplex PCR, and TCRdb holds only the in-frame ones, with some missing. The table records about 200,000 clones, 65% to 80% of them present only once. The sequencing input was PBMCs. The rearrangement joins TRBV5-6 to TRBJ2-1; D remains ambiguous. The source is a man between 50 and 59 years old in good health and CMV-seronegative. In DNA, the CDR3 is TGTGCCAGCAGCTCCGGCGGTGGTTACAATGAGCAGTTCTTC. It specifies CASSSGGGYNEQFF. The variable domain in full, completed from reference TRBV5-6 and TRBJ2-1, reads DAGVTQSPTHLIKTRGQQVTLRCSPKSGHDTVSWYQQALGQGPQFIFQYYEEEERQRGNFPDRFSGHQFPNYSSELNVNALLLGDSALYLCASSSGGGYNEQFFGPGTRLTVL.